This passage covers 30 T cell receptor beta chains from one sample sequenced in a study of B cell selection in AIRE deficiency. CD4+CD127+ cells were sorted as the conventional CD4 T cells. Assay used: immunoSEQ multiplex PCR; TCRdb lists only in-frame clones, some missing. Found here are some 25,000 clones, 95% to 97% of them singletons; the top ten hold 0.2% to 0.25%. The sequenced sample was conventional CD4+ T cells sorted from PBMCs. The receptor source for this set is a human donor with AIRE deficiency.

This chain joins TRBV5-1 and TRBJ2-5; the D is unclear. Judging by the DNA end, TRBJ2-7 fits better; the J call may be wrong. Germline V gene data show CDR1 as SGHRS and CDR2 as YFSETQ. The CDR3 loop spans 15 amino acids. The CDR3 sequence: CASSLDGKQSYEQYF. CDR3 DNA sequence: TGCGCCAGCAGCTTGGACGGAAAGCAGAGCTACGAGCAGTACTTC.

V usage is TRBV12-1 and J usage is TRBJ1-5; the D call of TRBD1 is as the table states it, not checked on the DNA. TRBV12-1 is flagged as a pseudogene. This CDR3 has 19 residues. CDR3 nucleotides: TGTGCCAGCAGCTCTCGCCCTCGACAGCTTTTTTACCTAAATCAGCCCCAGCATTTT. Translation: CASSSRPRQLFYLNQPQHF.

This chain joins TRBV19 and TRBJ2-2; tentative D call: TRBD2 (6 bases). Germline V gives CDR1 LNHDA, CDR2 SQIVND (reference sequence). The CDR3 loop spans 14 amino acids. The V and J ends lost 7 bases and 7 bases respectively, with 16 bases between them. This chain's CDR3 is CASTPRRGYGELFF. The CDR3 nucleotides read TGTGCCAGTACCCCCCGGAGGGGCTACGGGGAGCTGTTTTTT.

V usage is TRBV6-5 and J usage is TRBJ2-7; no firm D call. V gave up 5 bases and J gave up 4 bases, with 6 bases separating them. The germline CDR1 and CDR2 sequences are MNHEY and SVGAGI. CDR3 length equals 11 residues. CDR3 nucleotides: TGTGCCAGCAGTCTGATTTACGAGCAGTACTTC. Its translation: CASSLIYEQYF.

The rearrangement uses TRBV30 and TRBJ2-5; 14 bases map to TRBD2. The germline gives CDR1 GTSNPN, CDR2 SVGIG (reference sequence). V lost 4 bases, J lost 8 bases, and 12 bases stayed unmatched. The CDR3 runs 16 residues. The CDR3 loop is CAWILPGTSGRGTQYF. In nucleotides, the CDR3 is TGTGCCTGGATCCTCCCAGGGACTAGCGGGAGAGGAACCCAGTACTTC. Together with reference TRBV30 and TRBJ2-5, the CDR3 gives the full variable domain: SQTIHQWPATLVQPVGSPLSLECTVEGTSNPNLYWYRQAAGRGLQLLFYSVGIGQISSEVPQNLSASRPQDRQFILSSKKLLLSDSGFYLCAWILPGTSGRGTQYFGPGTRLLVL.

V and J are TRBV2 and TRBJ1-5, with D possibly TRBD1 on 5 matching bases. Germline V gives CDR1 SNHLY, CDR2 FYNNEI. Trimming left V 8 bases short and J 1 base short, with 15 bases between. This CDR3 contains 15 residues. The CDR3: CASDPDNLSNQPQHF. DNA for the CDR3: TGTGCCAGCGATCCGGACAATCTCAGCAATCAGCCCCAGCATTTT.

The chain links TRBV27 to TRBJ1-2; 8 nucleotides align to TRBD1. Germline-derived CDR1 and CDR2 are MNHEY and SMNVEV (reference sequence). The CDR3 runs 14 residues. V lost 5 bases and J lost 0; bases outside the gene matches: 2. The CDR3, as DNA: TGTGCCAGCAGTCTACAGGGGGCTAACTATGGCTACACCTTC. As protein: CASSLQGANYGYTF.

This clone showed up just once. The J gene is TRBJ1-6, the V gene TRBV18; 8 nucleotides align to TRBD1. V shed 3 bases, J shed 10 bases, and the junction held 8 bases outside the gene matches. The CDR3 has 15 residues. Germline V lookup: CDR1 KGHSH, CDR2 LQKENI. Here the CDR3 reads CASSPLLDRDSPLHF. As DNA, the CDR3 is TGTGCCAGCTCACCCTTACTGGACAGGGACTCACCCCTCCACTTT.

V gene TRBV4-1 combines with J gene TRBJ2-6, with 9 bases aligning to TRBD1. The germline gives CDR1 MGHRA, CDR2 YSYEKL. V was clipped by 3 bases and J by 0 bases; unmatched bases: 3. CDR3 length equals 17 residues. The CDR3 DNA reads TGCGCCAGCAGCCAGACAGGGGGGAGCTCTGGGGCCAACGTCCTGACTTTC. Translation gives CASSQTGGSSGANVLTF.

The chain joins TRBV28 to TRBJ1-1; unclear D gene. With 4 bases removed from V and 4 bases from J, the gap between germline ends came to 16 bases. Germline CDR1 reads MDHEN; CDR2 reads SYDVKM. The CDR3 loop spans 15 amino acids. The CDR3 protein is CASSWEVLSPTEAFF. The CDR3 DNA reads TGTGCCAGCAGTTGGGAGGTGCTCTCGCCCACTGAAGCTTTCTTT. The full variable domain, with the rest looked up from reference TRBV28 and TRBJ1-1, is DVKVTQSSRYLVKRTGEKVFLECVQDMDHENMFWYRQDPGLGLRLIYFSYDVKMKEKGDIPEGYSVSREKKERFSLILESASTNQTSMYLCASSWEVLSPTEAFFGQGTRLTVV.

This chain links TRBV14 with TRBJ1-1; 7 bases map to TRBD1. Germline CDR1 reads SGHDN; CDR2 reads FVKESK. Trimming cost V 4 bases and J 10 bases; bases outside gene matches: 9. The CDR3 runs 13 residues. This CDR3 reads CASSPFQGVGAFF. The CDR3 DNA follows: TGTGCCAGCAGCCCCTTCCAGGGGGTGGGAGCTTTCTTT.

This clone has a handful of counts. The chain joins TRBV27 to TRBJ2-5; D possibly corresponds to TRBD1 (6 bases). V was trimmed by 6 bases and J by 3 bases, leaving 14 bases between them. The germline V gene encodes CDR1 MNHEY and CDR2 SMNVEV (reference sequence). There are 14 residues in the CDR3. The CDR3 nucleotides read TGTGCCAGCAGGGGGGCGGGTGCTGAAGAGACCCAGTACTTC. This codes for CASRGAGAEETQYF.

V is TRBV25-1 and J is TRBJ1-6; perhaps TRBD1 as D (5 bases). V lost 8 bases and J 10 bases, leaving 21 bases between the germline ends. The germline V gene encodes CDR1 MGHDK and CDR2 SYGVNS. The CDR3 sequence is 15 residues long. CDR3 loop: CASRLGTAKRSPLHF. The CDR3 DNA follows: TGTGCCAGCCGATTAGGGACTGCAAAACGCTCACCCCTCCACTTT.

This clone was detected a few times. This chain connects TRBV4-3 to TRBJ2-2, with D tentatively TRBD1 (6 bases). Trimming took off 0 bases at V and 5 bases at J, with 13 bases between the two ends. Per the germline V gene, CDR1 is LGHNA and CDR2 is YSLEER. The CDR3 length is 16 residues. This CDR3 is CASSQESGALTGELFF. The CDR3 region has the DNA TGCGCCAGCAGCCAAGAATCAGGGGCGCTGACCGGGGAGCTGTTTTTT.

The chain carries TRBV5-1 and TRBJ2-2, with D maybe TRBD2 (6 bases). V lost 1 base, J lost 2 bases, and 15 bases lay in between. Germline V gene lookup returns CDR1 SGHRS and CDR2 YFSETQ. The CDR3 sequence is 17 residues long. DNA of the CDR3: TGCGCCAGCAGCTTGTCGGGCGGTAGCGGAAACACCGGGGAGCTGTTTTTT. Encoded protein: CASSLSGGSGNTGELFF.

The rearrangement joins TRBV6-5 to TRBJ2-5; 10 bases fit TRBD2. Trimming removed 1 base from V and 4 bases from J; junction bases left unmatched: 3. CDR3 length: 15 residues. The V gene's germline CDR1 is MNHEY and CDR2 SVGAGI. The CDR3 DNA reads TGTGCCAGCAGTTACTTACCTAGCGGGAGAGAGACCCAGTACTTC. Translation gives CASSYLPSGRETQYF.

The gene calls are TRBV7-8 and TRBJ2-7; D might be TRBD2 (6 bases). There are 15 residues in the CDR3. V was cut by 1 base and J by 0 bases, with 10 bases left in between. CDR1 SGHVS and CDR2 FQNEAQ come from the germline V gene. This CDR3 reads CASSLGGTVSYEQYF. The CDR3 bases are TGTGCCAGCAGCTTAGGAGGGACTGTCTCCTACGAGCAGTACTTC.

The chain couples TRBV2 to TRBJ1-4, with 9 bases fitting TRBD1. With V trimmed by 5 bases and J by 4 bases, 5 bases remained unmatched. Germline V gene sequence: CDR1 SNHLY, CDR2 FYNNEI. This CDR3 spans 15 amino acids. Here the CDR3 reads CASSMGQGSNEKLFF. Here the CDR3 DNA reads TGTGCCAGCAGTATGGGACAGGGAAGTAATGAAAAACTGTTTTTT.

The genes are TRBV5-1 and TRBJ2-7, with 7 bases fitting TRBD1. Germline V gene data show CDR1 as SGHRS and CDR2 as YFSETQ. The CDR3 is 14 amino acids. V shed 4 bases and J 2 bases; nucleotides not matched to a gene: 6. CDR3 region: CASSATGPAYEQYF. In DNA form, the CDR3 reads TGCGCCAGCAGCGCGACAGGGCCAGCCTACGAGCAGTACTTC.

The chain carries TRBV7-9 and TRBJ2-1; the D is unclear. Trimming stripped 3 bases from V and 9 bases from J, with 6 bases between. The length of the CDR3 is 11 residues. Germline V CDR1 and CDR2: SEHNR, FQNEAQ (reference sequence). CDR3 bases: TGTGCCAGCAGCTTTACTACTGAGCAGTTCTTC. Translation: CASSFTTEQFF.

The chain joins TRBV5-1 to TRBJ1-4; D is unresolved. Looked up from germline, CDR1 is SGHRS and CDR2 is YFSETQ. Trimming pared 5 bases from V and 0 bases from J, leaving 11 bases between. The CDR3 is 15 amino acids. The chain's CDR3 is CASRPELSTNEKLFF. The DNA of the CDR3 is TGCGCCAGCAGGCCCGAACTCTCAACTAATGAAAAACTGTTTTTT.

The chain has TRBV27 and TRBJ1-2; 7 bases are shared with TRBD1. CDR1 and CDR2 from the germline V gene are MNHEY and SMNVEV (reference sequence). V dropped 9 bases and J dropped 10; count of bases not matched to a gene: 8. This CDR3 comprises 11 residues. The CDR3: CASGTESSYTF. CDR3 coding DNA: TGTGCCAGTGGGACAGAATCTTCCTACACCTTC.

The chain joins TRBV7-2 to TRBJ2-1, with D perhaps TRBD2 (5 bases). Trimming pared 2 bases from V and 8 bases from J, leaving 13 bases between. The germline gives CDR1 SGHTA, CDR2 FQGNSA. The CDR3 is 14 amino acids. The CDR3 nucleotides read TGTGCCAGCAGCTTAATTCCTAGCTCCCATGAGCAGTTCTTC. Translating it yields CASSLIPSSHEQFF.

The chain couples TRBV5-6 to TRBJ1-2; D not resolved. Germline V CDR1 and CDR2: SGHDT, YYEEEE. The CDR3 runs to 13 residues. Trimming took 0 bases from V and 2 from J, leaving 5 bases between them. In nucleotides, the CDR3 is TGTGCCAGCAGCTTGGAGGGAAACTATGGCTACACCTTC. Translating gives CASSLEGNYGYTF.

The V gene is TRBV7-2, the J gene TRBJ1-3, with TRBD1 as a possible D gene (6 bases). Trimming stripped 5 bases from V and 4 bases from J, with 12 bases between. The CDR3 totals 14 residues. Germline V lookup: CDR1 SGHTA, CDR2 FQGNSA. The CDR3 nucleotides are TGTGCCAGCAGCCCTCCGGGGACAGGAAACACCATATATTTT. Protein product: CASSPPGTGNTIYF.

Points on this clone: The sample holds other DNA sequences that translate to the same CDR3. The J gene is TRBJ1-1, the V gene TRBV6-1; D is unresolved. Germline loops: CDR1 MNHNS, CDR2 SASEGT. V gave up 3 bases and J gave up 1 base, with 12 bases separating them. CDR3 length equals 15 residues. The chain's CDR3 is CASSDGVSANTEAFF. CDR3 nucleotide sequence: TGTGCCAGCAGTGATGGTGTCTCGGCGAACACTGAAGCTTTCTTT.

This clone has only one observation. The gene calls are TRBV28 and TRBJ1-5, with 9 bases matching TRBD1. CDR3 size: 16 residues. J lost 2 bases, V lost 5 bases, and 7 bases had no gene match. Germline V gene lookup returns CDR1 MDHEN and CDR2 SYDVKM. The chain's CDR3 is CASSPRTGDGNQPQHF. The CDR3 DNA reads TGTGCCAGCAGTCCCCGGACAGGGGATGGCAATCAGCCCCAGCATTTT.

V usage is TRBV29-1 and J usage is TRBJ2-6; D is perhaps TRBD2 (5 bases). Trimming took 4 bases from V and 0 from J, leaving 10 bases between them. CDR3 length: 15 amino acids. CDR1 SQVTM and CDR2 ANQGSEA come from the germline V gene. CDR3 coding DNA: TGCAGCGTTGTTCCGGGAAGCTCTGGGGCCAACGTCCTGACTTTC. It is translated as CSVVPGSSGANVLTF. Full variable domain (remainder filled in from reference TRBV29-1 and TRBJ2-6): SAVISQKPSRDICQRGTSLTIQCQVDSQVTMMFWYRQQPGQSLTLIATANQGSEATYESGFVIDKFPISRPNLTFSTLTVSNMSPEDSSIYLCSVVPGSSGANVLTFGAGSRLTVL.

V usage is TRBV2 and J usage is TRBJ1-2; 10 bases map to TRBD1. The germline V gene encodes CDR1 SNHLY and CDR2 FYNNEI. The CDR3 runs to 17 residues. The V segment lost 6 bases and the J segment 3 bases; nucleotides outside the gene matches: 13. This CDR3 is CASSPRSGTGVYYGYTF. The CDR3 nucleotides are TGTGCCAGCAGCCCCCGGTCGGGGACAGGGGTTTACTATGGCTACACCTTC.

This sequence joins TRBV30 and TRBJ2-3, with unresolved D. CDR3 length equals 10 residues. Trimming pared 2 bases from V and 14 bases from J, leaving 11 bases between. Germline V CDR1 and CDR2: GTSNPN, SVGIG (reference sequence). The DNA for the CDR3 is TGTGCCTGGAGTCCCCCAGCGTTGTATTTT. Translation: CAWSPPALYF.